These 25 T cell receptor beta chains came from one sample sequenced in a study of blood T cell repertoires in COVID-19. The method was immunoSEQ multiplex PCR; TCRdb's version includes in-frame clones alone and lacks a portion of them. This repertoire shows 150,000 to 200,000 clones, 82% found once; its top ten account for roughly 8.1%. Input material: peripheral blood. The source of these receptors is a woman aged 70-85 years with acute or convalescent COVID-19.

This chain links TRBV7-8 with TRBJ2-4; the D gene is possibly TRBD2 (5 bases). In germline, CDR1 is SGHVS, CDR2 FQNEAQ. The CDR3 sequence is 15 residues long. V was cut by 5 bases and J by 7 bases, with 18 bases left in between. Here the CDR3 reads CASSPLAPGGNIQYF. For the CDR3, the DNA is TGTGCCAGCAGCCCCCTAGCCCCGGGTGGGAACATTCAGTACTTC.

V usage is TRBV7-8 and J usage is TRBJ2-1; 9 bases line up with TRBD2. The CDR3 is made up of 16 amino acids. The ends lost 4 bases at V and 6 bases at J; junction bases unmatched: 10. Looked up from germline, CDR1 is SGHVS and CDR2 is FQNEAQ. CDR3 coding DNA: TGTGCCAGCAGCTCCCATTTCGCGGGAGGGGTCAATGAGCAGTTCTTC. Translating gives CASSSHFAGGVNEQFF.

V is TRBV27 and J is TRBJ2-7, with D unresolved. The CDR3 has 14 amino acids. Germline CDR1 MNHEY, CDR2 SMNVEV (reference sequence). Deletions cut 3 bases from V and 2 bases from J, with 11 bases between. Here the CDR3 DNA reads TGTGCCAGCAGTTTGGCCCGAGAGGCCTACGAGCAGTACTTC. Amino acid sequence: CASSLAREAYEQYF.

The V call is TRBV5-1, the J call TRBJ2-3; 9 bases agree with TRBD2. CDR3 size: 16 residues. Per germline, CDR1 SGHRS and CDR2 YFSETQ. The ends lost 0 bases at V and 1 base at J; junction bases unmatched: 3. The CDR3 loop reads CASSLGSSGGTDTQYF. CDR3 coding DNA: TGCGCCAGCAGCTTGGGGTCTAGCGGGGGCACAGATACGCAGTATTTT.

V is TRBV6-5 and J is TRBJ1-6, with D maybe TRBD1 (5 bases). The germline CDR1 and CDR2 sequences are MNHEY and SVGAGI. This CDR3 is 15 amino acids long. Between the trimmed V and J ends, which lost 2 bases and 4 bases, there was a span of 9 bases. In DNA form, the CDR3 reads TGTGCCAGCAGTTACCGAAGACAGTATAATTCACCCCTCCACTTT. This gives the protein CASSYRRQYNSPLHF.

This clone has only a few counts. The chain employs TRBV15 and TRBJ1-3, with a tentative D call TRBD1 (5 bases). The germline gives CDR1 LNHNV, CDR2 YYDKDF (reference sequence). The CDR3 spans 13 residues. V was cut by 8 bases and J by 1 base, with 9 bases left in between. The CDR3 sequence is CATAQGSGNTIYF. Written as DNA, the CDR3 is TGTGCCACCGCCCAGGGTTCTGGAAACACCATATATTTT.

The chain recombines TRBV7-2 with TRBJ2-3, with TRBD1 matching 7 bases. Germline trimming cut 5 bases from V and 6 bases from J; bases unmatched to any gene: 5. Germline CDR1 reads SGHTA; CDR2 reads FQGNSA. The CDR3 is 13 residues long. CDR3 sequence (DNA): TGTGCCAGCAGCCGGGACAGCATTGATACGCAGTATTTT. As protein: CASSRDSIDTQYF.

The rearrangement links TRBV30 to TRBJ1-1; 8 positions agree with TRBD1. Germline assignment: CDR1 GTSNPN and CDR2 SVGIG (reference sequence). The trim removed 0 bases at V and 5 bases at J, leaving 5 bases unmatched. There are 14 residues in the CDR3. In nucleotides, the CDR3 is TGTGCCTGGAGTGTAGTCCAGGGGGCAACTGAAGCTTTCTTT. Translation: CAWSVVQGATEAFF.

The chain couples TRBV7-9 to TRBJ2-7, with 9 positions matching TRBD2. Trimming took 7 bases from V and 3 from J; bases not matched to a gene: 7. Germline CDR1 and CDR2: SEHNR and FQNEAQ (reference sequence). CDR3 length: 14 amino acids. CDR3 bases: TGTGCCAGCACCGTAGCGGGGGACATCTACGAGCAGTACTTC. This sequence encodes CASTVAGDIYEQYF.

The V call is TRBV7-9, the J call TRBJ2-3, with TRBD1 matching over 7 bases. V shed 0 bases and J 1 base; nucleotides not matched to a gene: 4. Germline CDR1 is SEHNR and CDR2 is FQNEAQ (reference sequence). The CDR3 loop spans 16 amino acids. Written as DNA, the CDR3 is TGTGCCAGCAGCTTAGCCCACGGGACAGGCACAGATACGCAGTATTTT. Amino acids: CASSLAHGTGTDTQYF.

This clone was recorded a few times. The chain links TRBV4-1 to TRBJ1-2, with TRBD1 matching 7 bases. With 1 base clipped from V and 7 bases from J, the junction kept 12 bases outside the gene matches. The germline gives CDR1 MGHRA, CDR2 YSYEKL. The CDR3 totals 16 residues. Here the CDR3 DNA reads TGCGCCAGCAGCCAAGTTTCCCTGGGCAGGGGGATTGGCTACACCTTC. This translates into CASSQVSLGRGIGYTF.

The chain links TRBV5-1 to TRBJ1-5; 9 positions match TRBD1. Germline values: CDR1 SGHRS, CDR2 YFSETQ. This CDR3 is built from 13 residues. J was trimmed by 11 bases and V by 0 bases; bases with no gene match: 3. The chain's CDR3 is CASSLDRTGAQHF. As DNA, the CDR3 is TGCGCCAGCAGCTTGGATAGGACAGGGGCCCAGCATTTT.

The V call is TRBV5-6, the J call TRBJ2-2, with 15 bases aligning to TRBD2. Germline V gene data show CDR1 as SGHDT and CDR2 as YYEEEE. With V trimmed by 5 bases and J by 4 bases, 6 bases remained unmatched. The CDR3 runs to 17 residues. The CDR3 DNA follows: TGTGCCAGCAGTCCTAGGACTAGCGGGAGGGCCACCGGGGAGCTGTTTTTT. Translated, it gives CASSPRTSGRATGELFF.

The chain combines TRBV27 with TRBJ2-7, with D perhaps TRBD1 (5 bases). Germline lookup yields CDR1 MNHEY and CDR2 SMNVEV (reference sequence). Trimming removed 4 bases from V and 5 bases from J, with 15 bases in between. The CDR3 loop spans 14 amino acids. The CDR3 region has the DNA TGTGCCAGCAGTTACGCCGGCAGGGTCCACGAGCAGTACTTC. This encodes CASSYAGRVHEQYF.

The genes are TRBV7-9 and TRBJ2-3; 11 bases line up with TRBD2. Germline V gene lookup returns CDR1 SEHNR and CDR2 FQNEAQ (reference sequence). Trimming took 5 bases from V and 2 from J; bases not matched to a gene: 12. There are 18 residues in the CDR3. This CDR3 reads CASSPGTASGRNTDTQYF. CDR3 bases: TGTGCCAGCAGCCCCGGGACAGCTAGCGGGAGGAACACAGATACGCAGTATTTT.

The V call is TRBV6-5, the J call TRBJ1-2; D call uncertain. Trimming took off 5 bases at V and 3 bases at J, with 16 bases between the two ends. The CDR3 sequence is 15 residues long. Per the germline V gene, CDR1 is MNHEY and CDR2 is SVGAGI. CDR3 protein: CASSPSRDSHYGYTF. CDR3 coding DNA: TGTGCCAGCAGTCCCTCGCGAGATTCTCACTATGGCTACACCTTC.

In its sample, this clone was seen once. The chain carries TRBV7-2 and TRBJ1-6, with a weak D call TRBD1 (5 bases). From germline, CDR1 is SGHTA and CDR2 FQGNSA. V gave up 5 bases and J gave up 6 bases, with 14 bases separating them. CDR3 length: 15 residues. The CDR3 DNA follows: TGTGCCAGCAGCCTAAGGGGTGCGGTTAATTCACCCCTCCACTTT. Protein product: CASSLRGAVNSPLHF.

This chain joins TRBV7-9 and TRBJ2-2; the D is unclear. Per the germline V gene, CDR1 is SEHNR and CDR2 is FQNEAQ (reference sequence). V lost 5 bases and J 2 bases, leaving 6 bases between the germline ends. This CDR3 contains 13 residues. CDR3 sequence reads: CASSQFNTGELFF. In DNA, the CDR3 is TGTGCCAGCAGCCAGTTTAACACCGGGGAGCTGTTTTTT. The variable domain in full, with the rest retrieved from reference TRBV7-9 and TRBJ2-2, is DTGVSQNPRHKITKRGQNVTFRCDPISEHNRLYWYRQTLGQGPEFLTYFQNEAQLEKSRLLSDRFSAERPKGSFSTLEIQRTEQGDSAMYLCASSQFNTGELFFGEGSRLTVL.

This chain uses TRBV7-9 with TRBJ1-4; the D gene is possibly TRBD1 (5 bases). Germline-derived CDR1 and CDR2 are SEHNR and FQNEAQ (reference sequence). V lost 8 bases to trimming and J lost 8 bases, with 9 bases between them. The length of the CDR3 is 11 residues. CDR3 region: CASGGNEKLFF. The CDR3 DNA follows: TGTGCCAGCGGGGGGAACGAAAAACTGTTTTTT.

The CDR3 bases are TGTGCCAGCACGGGGAGACAGGGGTCTTTTTCCACAGATACGCAGTATTTT. Translating it yields CASTGRQGSFSTDTQYF. The gene calls are TRBV28 and TRBJ2-3; 8 nucleotides line up with TRBD1. This CDR3 comprises 17 residues. V lost 7 bases to trimming and J lost 2 bases; unmatched junction nucleotides: 14. Germline V gives CDR1 MDHEN, CDR2 SYDVKM.

The chain recombines TRBV4-3 with TRBJ1-3, with a possible D match to TRBD1 (6 bases). Germline V gene lookup returns CDR1 LGHNA and CDR2 YSLEER. The length of the CDR3 is 17 residues. Trimming cost V 0 bases and J 4 bases, with 16 bases left between them. The DNA of the CDR3 is TGCGCCAGCAGCCAAGATCACACCCGGACAGCCGGAAACACCATATATTTT. Protein product: CASSQDHTRTAGNTIYF.

This chain connects TRBV4-1 to TRBJ2-2; D is ambiguous. This CDR3 region has 14 residues. Germline V gene sequence: CDR1 MGHRA, CDR2 YSYEKL. V was shortened by 7 bases and J by 1 base, with 10 bases between the two germline ends. The CDR3 region has the DNA TGCGCCAGCACCCTGGCGGAGAACACCGGGGAGCTGTTTTTT. It specifies CASTLAENTGELFF.

The chain couples TRBV11-2 to TRBJ2-7; 10 nucleotides match TRBD1. The CDR3 has 19 amino acids. Germline-derived CDR1 and CDR2 are SGHAT and FQNNGV. V gave up 5 bases and J gave up 0 bases; unmatched junction bases: 16. In DNA form, the CDR3 reads TGTGCCAGCAGCCCCATTTACGTGACAGGGGGCTACAGCTCCTACGAGCAGTACTTC. This sequence encodes CASSPIYVTGGYSSYEQYF.

Only one count was recorded for this clone. The rearrangement joins TRBV28 to TRBJ2-7, with D perhaps matching TRBD1 (5 bases). CDR1 MDHEN and CDR2 SYDVKM come from the germline V gene. V lost 6 bases to trimming and J lost 2 bases, with 17 bases between them. CDR3 length: 15 residues. CDR3 in DNA: TGTGCCAGCAGGGCTAAGAAGGGGCCCACCTACGAGCAGTACTTC. As protein: CASRAKKGPTYEQYF. The full variable domain, rest sourced from reference TRBV28 and TRBJ2-7, is DVKVTQSSRYLVKRTGEKVFLECVQDMDHENMFWYRQDPGLGLRLIYFSYDVKMKEKGDIPEGYSVSREKKERFSLILESASTNQTSMYLCASRAKKGPTYEQYFGPGTRLTVT.

This chain connects TRBV6-2 or TRBV6-3 to TRBJ2-7, with 8 positions matching TRBD2. The CDR3 has 16 amino acids. The V gene end was trimmed by 2 bases and the J gene end by 5 bases; junction bases not matched to a gene: 11. CDR1 MNHEY and CDR2 SVGEGT come from the germline V gene. The CDR3 region has the DNA TGTGCCAGCAGTTACCCACGGACTAGCAAGTTCCACGAGCAGTACTTC. It is translated as CASSYPRTSKFHEQYF.